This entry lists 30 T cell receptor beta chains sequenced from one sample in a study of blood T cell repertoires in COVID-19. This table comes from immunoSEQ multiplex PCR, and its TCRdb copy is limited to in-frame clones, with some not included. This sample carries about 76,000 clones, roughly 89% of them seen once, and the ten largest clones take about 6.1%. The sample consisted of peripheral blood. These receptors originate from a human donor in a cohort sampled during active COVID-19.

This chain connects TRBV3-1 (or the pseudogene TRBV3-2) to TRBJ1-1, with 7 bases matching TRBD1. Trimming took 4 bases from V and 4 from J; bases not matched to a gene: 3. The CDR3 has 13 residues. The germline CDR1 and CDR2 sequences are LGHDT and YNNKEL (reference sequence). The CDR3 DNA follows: TGTGCCAGCAGCCCGAGGGGGCCCACTGAAGCTTTCTTT. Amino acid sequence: CASSPRGPTEAFF.

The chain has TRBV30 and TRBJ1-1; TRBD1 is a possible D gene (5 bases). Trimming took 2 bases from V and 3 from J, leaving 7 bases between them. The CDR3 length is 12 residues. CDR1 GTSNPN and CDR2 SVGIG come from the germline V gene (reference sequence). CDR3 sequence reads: CAWSPRDTEAFF. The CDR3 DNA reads TGTGCCTGGAGTCCCAGGGACACTGAAGCTTTCTTT.

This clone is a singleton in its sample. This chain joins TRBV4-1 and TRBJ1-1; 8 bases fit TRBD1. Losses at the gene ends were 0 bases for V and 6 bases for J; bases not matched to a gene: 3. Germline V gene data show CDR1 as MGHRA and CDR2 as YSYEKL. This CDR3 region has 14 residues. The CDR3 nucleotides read TGCGCCAGCAGCCAAGACCAGGGGGCCGCTGAAGCTTTCTTT. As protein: CASSQDQGAAEAFF.

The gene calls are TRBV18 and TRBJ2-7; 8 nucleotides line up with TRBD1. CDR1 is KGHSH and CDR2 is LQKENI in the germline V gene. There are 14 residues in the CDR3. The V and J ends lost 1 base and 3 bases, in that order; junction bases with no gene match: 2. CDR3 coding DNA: TGTGCCAGCTCACCACGACAGGGGAACTACGAGCAGTACTTC. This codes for CASSPRQGNYEQYF.

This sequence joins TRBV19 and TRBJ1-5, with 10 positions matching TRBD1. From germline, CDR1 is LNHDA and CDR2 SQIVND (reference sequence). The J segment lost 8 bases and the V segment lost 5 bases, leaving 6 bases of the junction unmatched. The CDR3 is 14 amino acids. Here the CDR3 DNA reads TGTGCCAGTAGTGAAGGGACAGGGGCTAAGCCCCAGCATTTT. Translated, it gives CASSEGTGAKPQHF. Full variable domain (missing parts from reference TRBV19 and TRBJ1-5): DGGITQSPKYLFRKEGQNVTLSCEQNLNHDAMYWYRQDPGQGLRLIYYSQIVNDFQKGDIAEGYSVSREKKESFPLTVTSAQKNPTAFYLCASSEGTGAKPQHFGDGTRLSIL.

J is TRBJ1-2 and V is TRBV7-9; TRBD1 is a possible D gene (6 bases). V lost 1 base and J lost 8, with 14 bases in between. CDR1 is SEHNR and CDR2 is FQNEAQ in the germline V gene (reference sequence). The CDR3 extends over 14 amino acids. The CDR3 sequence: CASSLGTALWGYTF. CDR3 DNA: TGTGCCAGCAGCTTAGGGACAGCTCTATGGGGCTACACCTTC.

The CDR3 DNA is TGTGCCAGCAGGCCCCTCGGCGGAGGCTATGGCTACACCTTC. This sequence encodes CASRPLGGGYGYTF. V gene TRBV6-5 combines with J gene TRBJ1-2, with D unresolved. Trimming stripped 6 bases from V and 4 bases from J, with 15 bases between. The CDR3 is made up of 14 amino acids. Per germline, CDR1 MNHEY and CDR2 SVGAGI.

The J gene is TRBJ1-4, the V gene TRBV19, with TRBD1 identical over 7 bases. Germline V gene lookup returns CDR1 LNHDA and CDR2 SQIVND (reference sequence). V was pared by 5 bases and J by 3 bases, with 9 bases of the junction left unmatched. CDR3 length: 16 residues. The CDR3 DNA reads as TGTGCCAGTAGTTTGGCAGGGGGGTCGTCTAATGAAAAACTGTTTTTT. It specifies CASSLAGGSSNEKLFF.

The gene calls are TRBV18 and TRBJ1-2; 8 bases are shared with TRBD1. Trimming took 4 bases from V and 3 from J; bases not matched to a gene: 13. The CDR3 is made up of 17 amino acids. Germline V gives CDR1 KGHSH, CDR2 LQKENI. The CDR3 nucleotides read TGTGCCAGCTCACTCAACTCTGGACAGGGAGAGGACTATGGCTACACCTTC. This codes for CASSLNSGQGEDYGYTF. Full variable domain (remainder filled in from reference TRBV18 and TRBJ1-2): NAGVMQNPRHLVRRRGQEARLRCSPMKGHSHVYWYRQLPEEGLKFMVYLQKENIIDESGMPKERFSAEFPKEGPSILRIQQVVRGDSAAYFCASSLNSGQGEDYGYTFGSGTRLTVV.

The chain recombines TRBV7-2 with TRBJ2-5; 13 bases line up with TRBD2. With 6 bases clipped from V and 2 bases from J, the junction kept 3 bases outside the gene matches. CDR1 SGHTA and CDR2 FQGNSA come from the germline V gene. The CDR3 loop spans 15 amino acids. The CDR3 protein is CASRGLAGRQETQYF. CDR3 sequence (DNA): TGTGCCAGCAGGGGACTAGCGGGGCGTCAAGAGACCCAGTACTTC.

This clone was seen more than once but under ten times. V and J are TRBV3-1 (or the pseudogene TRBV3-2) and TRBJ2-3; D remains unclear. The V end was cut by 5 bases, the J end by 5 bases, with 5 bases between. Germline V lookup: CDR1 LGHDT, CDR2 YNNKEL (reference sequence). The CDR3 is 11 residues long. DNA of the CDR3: TGTGCCAGCAGCGTAGAAGATACGCAGTATTTT. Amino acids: CASSVEDTQYF.

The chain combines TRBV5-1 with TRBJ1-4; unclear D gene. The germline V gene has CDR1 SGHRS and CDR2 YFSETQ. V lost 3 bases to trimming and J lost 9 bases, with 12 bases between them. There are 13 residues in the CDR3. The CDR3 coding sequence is TGCGCCAGCAGCTCAGTAGAGGATCAAAAACTGTTTTTT. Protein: CASSSVEDQKLFF.

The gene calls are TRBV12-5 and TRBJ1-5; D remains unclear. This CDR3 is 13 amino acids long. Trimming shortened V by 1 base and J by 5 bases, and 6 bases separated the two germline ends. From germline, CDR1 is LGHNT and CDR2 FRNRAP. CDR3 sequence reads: CASGLANYQPQHF. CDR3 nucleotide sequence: TGTGCTAGTGGTTTGGCCAACTATCAGCCCCAGCATTTT.

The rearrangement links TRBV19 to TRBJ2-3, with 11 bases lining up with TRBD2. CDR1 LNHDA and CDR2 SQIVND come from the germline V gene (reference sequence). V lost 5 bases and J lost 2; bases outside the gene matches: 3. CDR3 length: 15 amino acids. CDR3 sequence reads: CASSSSGGNTDTQYF. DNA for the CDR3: TGTGCCAGTAGTTCTAGCGGGGGGAACACAGATACGCAGTATTTT.

CDR3 protein: CASSLDRGEETQYF. The CDR3 DNA sequence: TGTGCCAGCAGCTTAGACAGGGGAGAAGAGACCCAGTACTTC. This chain joins TRBV7-9 and TRBJ2-5; TRBD1 aligns across 7 bases. The CDR3 length is 14 residues. CDR1 and CDR2 from the germline V gene are SEHNR and FQNEAQ (reference sequence). J lost 3 bases, V lost 1 base, and 2 bases had no gene match. Filled out from reference TRBV7-9 and TRBJ2-5, the complete variable domain reads DTGVSQNPRHKITKRGQNVTFRCDPISEHNRLYWYRQTLGQGPEFLTYFQNEAQLEKSRLLSDRFSAERPKGSFSTLEIQRTEQGDSAMYLCASSLDRGEETQYFGPGTRLLVL.

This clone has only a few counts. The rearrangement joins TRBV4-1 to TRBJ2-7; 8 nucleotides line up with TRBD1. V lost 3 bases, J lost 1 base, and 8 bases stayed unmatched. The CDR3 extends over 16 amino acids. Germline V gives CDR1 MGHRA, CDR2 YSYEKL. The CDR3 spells CASSHSPGQVSYEQYF. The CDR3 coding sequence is TGCGCCAGCAGCCATTCGCCGGGACAGGTTTCCTACGAGCAGTACTTC.

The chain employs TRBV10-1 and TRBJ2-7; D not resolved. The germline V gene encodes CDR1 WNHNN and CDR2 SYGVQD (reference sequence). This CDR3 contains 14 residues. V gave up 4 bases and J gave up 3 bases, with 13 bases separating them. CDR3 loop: CASSVGPSGYEQYF. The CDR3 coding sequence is TGCGCCAGCAGTGTCGGCCCTTCGGGCTACGAGCAGTACTTC.

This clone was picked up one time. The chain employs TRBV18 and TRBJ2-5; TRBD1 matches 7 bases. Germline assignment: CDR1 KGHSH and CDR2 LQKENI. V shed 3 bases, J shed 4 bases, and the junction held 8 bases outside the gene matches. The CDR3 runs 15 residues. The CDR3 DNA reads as TGTGCCAGCTCACCCGGACAGGCACAAGGAGAGACCCAGTACTTC. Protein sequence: CASSPGQAQGETQYF.

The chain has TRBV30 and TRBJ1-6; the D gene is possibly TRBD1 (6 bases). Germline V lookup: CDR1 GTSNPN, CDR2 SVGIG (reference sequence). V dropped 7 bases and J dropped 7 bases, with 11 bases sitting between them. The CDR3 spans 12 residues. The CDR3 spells CAFGTSNSPLHF. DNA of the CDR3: TGTGCCTTCGGGACATCCAATTCACCCCTCCACTTT.

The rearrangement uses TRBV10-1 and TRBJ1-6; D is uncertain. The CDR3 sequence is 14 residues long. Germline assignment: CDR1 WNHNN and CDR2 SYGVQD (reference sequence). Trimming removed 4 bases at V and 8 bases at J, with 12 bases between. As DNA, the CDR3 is TGCGCCAGCAGTGTTCTTGAGGTGTATTCACCCCTCCACTTT. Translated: CASSVLEVYSPLHF.

The CDR3 DNA sequence: TGTGCCAGCAGCCCGGGACAGGGGGGCACCGGGGAGCTGTTTTTT. Its protein is CASSPGQGGTGELFF. This chain links TRBV5-8 with TRBJ2-2; 11 positions agree with TRBD1. Germline CDR1 reads SGHTS; CDR2 reads YDEGEE. CDR3 length equals 15 residues. V shed 4 bases, J shed 4 bases, and the junction held 3 bases outside the gene matches. Variable domain in full (rest from reference TRBV5-8 and TRBJ2-2): EAGVTQSPTHLIKTRGQQATLRCSPISGHTSVYWYQQALGLGLQFLLWYDEGEERNRGNFPPRFSGRQFPNYSSELNVNALELEDSALYLCASSPGQGGTGELFFGEGSRLTVL.

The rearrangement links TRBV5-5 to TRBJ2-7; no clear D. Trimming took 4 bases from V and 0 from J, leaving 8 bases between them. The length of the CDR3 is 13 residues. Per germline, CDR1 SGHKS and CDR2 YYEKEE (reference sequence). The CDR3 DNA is TGTGCCAGCAGCCCAGACAACTCCTACGAGCAGTACTTC. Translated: CASSPDNSYEQYF.

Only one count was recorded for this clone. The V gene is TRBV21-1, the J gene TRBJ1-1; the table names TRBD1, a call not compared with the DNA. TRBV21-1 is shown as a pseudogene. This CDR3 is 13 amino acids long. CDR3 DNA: TGTGCCGGAAGGACAGTCCCTAGTGGTGAAGCTTTCTTT. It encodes CAGRTVPSGEAFF.

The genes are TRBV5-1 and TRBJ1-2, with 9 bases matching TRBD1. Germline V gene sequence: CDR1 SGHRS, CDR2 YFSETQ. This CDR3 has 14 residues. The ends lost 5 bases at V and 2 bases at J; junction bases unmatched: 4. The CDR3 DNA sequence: TGCGCCAGCAGACCCGGACAGGGGAACTATGGCTACACCTTC. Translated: CASRPGQGNYGYTF.

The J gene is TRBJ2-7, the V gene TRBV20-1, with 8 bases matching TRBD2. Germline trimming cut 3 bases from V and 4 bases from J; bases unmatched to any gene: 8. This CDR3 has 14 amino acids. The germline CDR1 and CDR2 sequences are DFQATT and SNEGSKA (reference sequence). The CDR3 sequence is CSASVAGGPYEQYF. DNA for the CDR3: TGCAGTGCTAGTGTTGCGGGGGGTCCGTACGAGCAGTACTTC.

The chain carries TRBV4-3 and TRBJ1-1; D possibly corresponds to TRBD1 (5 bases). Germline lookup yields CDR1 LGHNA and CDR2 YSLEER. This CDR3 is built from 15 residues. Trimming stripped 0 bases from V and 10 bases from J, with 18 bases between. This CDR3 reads CASSQDLTAPWGAFF. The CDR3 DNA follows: TGCGCCAGCAGCCAAGATCTGACAGCCCCATGGGGAGCTTTCTTT.

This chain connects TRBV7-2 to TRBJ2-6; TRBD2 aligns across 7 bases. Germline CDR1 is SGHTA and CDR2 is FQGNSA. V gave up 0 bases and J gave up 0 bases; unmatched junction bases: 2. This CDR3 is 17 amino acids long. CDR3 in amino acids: CASSLAGGTSGANVLTF. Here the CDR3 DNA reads TGTGCCAGCAGCTTAGCCGGGGGGACCTCTGGGGCCAACGTCCTGACTTTC. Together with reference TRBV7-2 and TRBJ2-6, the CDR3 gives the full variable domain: GAGVSQSPSNKVTEKGKDVELRCDPISGHTALYWYRQSLGQGLEFLIYFQGNSAPDKSGLPSDRFSAERTGGSVSTLTIQRTQQEDSAVYLCASSLAGGTSGANVLTFGAGSRLTVL.

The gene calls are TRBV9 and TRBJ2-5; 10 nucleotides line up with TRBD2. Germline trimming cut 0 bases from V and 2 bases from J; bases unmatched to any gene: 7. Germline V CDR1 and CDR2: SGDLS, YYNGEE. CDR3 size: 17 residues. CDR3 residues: CASSVAPSGGGQETQYF. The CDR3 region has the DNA TGTGCCAGCAGCGTAGCTCCCAGCGGGGGGGGGCAAGAGACCCAGTACTTC. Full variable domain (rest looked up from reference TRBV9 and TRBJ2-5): DSGVTQTPKHLITATGQRVTLRCSPRSGDLSVYWYQQSLDQGLQFLIQYYNGEERAKGNILERFSAQQFPDLHSELNLSSLELGDSALYFCASSVAPSGGGQETQYFGPGTRLLVL.

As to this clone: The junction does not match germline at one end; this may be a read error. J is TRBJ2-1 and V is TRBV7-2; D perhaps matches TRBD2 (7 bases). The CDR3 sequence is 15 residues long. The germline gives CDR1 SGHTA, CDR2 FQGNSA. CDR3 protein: CASSLVAGDYDEQFF. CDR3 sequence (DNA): TGTGCCAGCAGCTTAGTGGCAGGGGACTACGATGAGCAGTTCTTC.

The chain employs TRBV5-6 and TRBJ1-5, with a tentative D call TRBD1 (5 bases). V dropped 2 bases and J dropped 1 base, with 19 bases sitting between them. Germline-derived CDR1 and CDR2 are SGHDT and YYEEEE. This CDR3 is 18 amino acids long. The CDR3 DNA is TGTGCCAGCAGCTTCCGGAGAAGGGAGGGGCCGAGCAATCAGCCCCAGCATTTT. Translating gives CASSFRRREGPSNQPQHF.